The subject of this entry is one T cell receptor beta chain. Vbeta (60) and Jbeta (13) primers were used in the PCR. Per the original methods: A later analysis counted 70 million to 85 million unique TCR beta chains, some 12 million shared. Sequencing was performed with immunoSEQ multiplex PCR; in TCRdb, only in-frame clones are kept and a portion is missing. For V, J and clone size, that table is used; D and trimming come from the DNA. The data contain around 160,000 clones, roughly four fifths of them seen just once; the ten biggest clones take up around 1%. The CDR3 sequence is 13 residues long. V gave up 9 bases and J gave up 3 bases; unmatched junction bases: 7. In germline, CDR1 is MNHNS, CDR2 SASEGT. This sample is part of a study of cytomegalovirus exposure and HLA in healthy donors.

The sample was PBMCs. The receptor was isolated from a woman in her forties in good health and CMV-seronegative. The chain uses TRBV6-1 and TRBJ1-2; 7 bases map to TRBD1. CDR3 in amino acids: CASFPGTDYGYTF. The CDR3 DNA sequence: TGTGCCAGTTTTCCCGGGACAGACTATGGCTACACCTTC.